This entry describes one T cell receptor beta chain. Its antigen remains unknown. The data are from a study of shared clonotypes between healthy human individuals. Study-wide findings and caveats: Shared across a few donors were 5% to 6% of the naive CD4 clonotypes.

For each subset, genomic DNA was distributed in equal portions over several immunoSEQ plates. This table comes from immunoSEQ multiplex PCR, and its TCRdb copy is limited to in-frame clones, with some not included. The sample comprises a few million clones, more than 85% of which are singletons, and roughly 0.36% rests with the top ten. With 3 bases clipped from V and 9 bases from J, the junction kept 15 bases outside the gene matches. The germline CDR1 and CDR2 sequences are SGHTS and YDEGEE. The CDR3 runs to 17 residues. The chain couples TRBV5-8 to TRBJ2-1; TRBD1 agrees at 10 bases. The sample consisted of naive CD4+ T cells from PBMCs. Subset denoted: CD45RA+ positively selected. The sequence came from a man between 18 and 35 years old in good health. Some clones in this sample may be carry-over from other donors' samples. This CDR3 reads CASSSYSGTGVSSEQFF. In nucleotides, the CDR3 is TGTGCCAGCAGCTCGTACTCCGGGACAGGGGTCTCTAGTGAGCAGTTCTTC.